A selection of T cell receptor beta chains follows, all from one sample in a study of early T cells in non-severe SARS-CoV-2 infection. TCRdb re-analysed the 5' RACE reads in MiXCR, keeping a single row per CDR3 protein. The sample comprises tens of thousands of distinct CDR3 sequences, about 12% of which are singletons, and 3.5% to 5% rests with the top ten. Here the sequenced sample was whole blood, taken at baseline. The receptors stem from an adult who was a healthcare worker with PCR-confirmed SARS-CoV-2 infection or an uninfected control (not recorded which). The CDR3 runs from the conserved cysteine through the conserved F or W. Fields, in order: D gene, clone size, V gene, J gene, CDR3 DNA, CDR3 protein. D genes are given only for firm matches. Only part of the rows carry a size: once, few, many, or a class if the clone is expanded.

D gene: -
clone size: -
V gene: TRBV10-1
J gene: TRBJ2-7
CDR3 DNA: TGCGCCAGCAGCCCGGACAGTCGAACCTACGAGCAGTACTTC
CDR3 protein: CASSPDSRTYEQYF

D gene: -
clone size: -
V gene: TRBV18
J gene: TRBJ2-5
CDR3 DNA: TGTGCCAGCTCACCAGACCAGGGTCTCCAAGAGACCCAGTACTTC
CDR3 protein: CASSPDQGLQETQYF

D gene: TRBD1
clone size: many
V gene: TRBV20-1
J gene: TRBJ1-5
CDR3 DNA: TGCAGTGCTAGGGAAACAGGGGTCTACAATCAGCCCCAGCATTTT
CDR3 protein: CSARETGVYNQPQHF

D gene: TRBD2
clone size: many
V gene: TRBV7-2
J gene: TRBJ2-2
CDR3 DNA: TGTGCCAGCAGCTTTCAGCGGGGGGGCACCGGGGAGCTGTTTTTT
CDR3 protein: CASSFQRGGTGELFF

D gene: -
clone size: few
V gene: TRBV18
J gene: TRBJ2-7
CDR3 DNA: TGTGCCAGCTCGTCTAATTACGAGCAGTACTTC
CDR3 protein: CASSSNYEQYF

D gene: -
clone size: -
V gene: TRBV7-2
J gene: TRBJ1-1
CDR3 DNA: TGTGCCAGCAGCTTAGTGTCGGTATGGGGACGGAGCACTGAAGCTTTCTTT
CDR3 protein: CASSLVSVWGRSTEAFF

D gene: -
clone size: few
V gene: TRBV24-1
J gene: TRBJ2-1
CDR3 DNA: TGTGCCACCAGTGAAAAGGGACATGAGCAGTTCTTC
CDR3 protein: CATSEKGHEQFF

D gene: -
clone size: few
V gene: TRBV7-8
J gene: TRBJ2-5
CDR3 DNA: TGTGCCAGCAGCTTAGCGGTTACTAGAGCCGGAGAGACCCAGTACTTC
CDR3 protein: CASSLAVTRAGETQYF

D gene: -
clone size: -
V gene: TRBV19
J gene: TRBJ1-1
CDR3 DNA: TGTGCCAGCCCGATGCCCGCGACCTCTCGGACAGAGAACACTGAAGCTTTCTTT
CDR3 protein: CASPMPATSRTENTEAFF

D gene: -
clone size: -
V gene: TRBV5-6
J gene: TRBJ2-1
CDR3 DNA: TGTGCCAGCATCGCCAGAACAGGGACGGTTAAGCAGTTCTTC
CDR3 protein: CASIARTGTVKQFF

D gene: -
clone size: few
V gene: TRBV11-1
J gene: TRBJ2-1
CDR3 DNA: TGTGCCAGCAGCTTAGTCCAGGGCTCCTACAATGAGCAGTTCTTC
CDR3 protein: CASSLVQGSYNEQFF

D gene: TRBD1
clone size: many
V gene: TRBV5-1
J gene: TRBJ2-1
CDR3 DNA: TGCGCCAGCAGCCCAGATCCGGGACAGGGCGGGAATGAGCAGTTCTTC
CDR3 protein: CASSPDPGQGGNEQFF

D gene: -
clone size: many
V gene: TRBV28
J gene: TRBJ2-3
CDR3 DNA: TGTGCCACCTCCACAGATACGCAGTATTTT
CDR3 protein: CATSTDTQYF

D gene: TRBD1
clone size: -
V gene: TRBV11-1
J gene: TRBJ2-7
CDR3 DNA: TGTGCCAGCAGCCCCCGGGGACAGGGGGCCTACGAGCAGTACTTC
CDR3 protein: CASSPRGQGAYEQYF

D gene: -
clone size: -
V gene: TRBV6-1
J gene: TRBJ2-7
CDR3 DNA: TGTGCCAGCAGTGAAGAAGGAGGTTTTGCGGCCTACGAGCAGTACTTC
CDR3 protein: CASSEEGGFAAYEQYF

D gene: -
clone size: -
V gene: TRBV20-1
J gene: TRBJ1-2
CDR3 DNA: TGCAGTGCTAGAGATTACCAGGGCCGGGGCTACACCTTC
CDR3 protein: CSARDYQGRGYTF

D gene: -
clone size: -
V gene: TRBV27
J gene: TRBJ1-1
CDR3 DNA: TGTGCCAGCAGAAGCCGAGGGCCCACTGAAGCTTTCTTT
CDR3 protein: CASRSRGPTEAFF

D gene: TRBD1
clone size: many
V gene: TRBV5-5
J gene: TRBJ2-3
CDR3 DNA: TGTGCCACCCGGCGGGACAGGAGTCGGGATACGCAGTATTTT
CDR3 protein: CATRRDRSRDTQYF

D gene: -
clone size: few
V gene: TRBV18
J gene: TRBJ2-5
CDR3 DNA: TGTGCCAGCTCCGCACAGCGGGTTACTCAAGAGACCCAGTACTTC
CDR3 protein: CASSAQRVTQETQYF

D gene: TRBD2
clone size: few
V gene: TRBV7-2
J gene: TRBJ2-5
CDR3 DNA: TGTGCCAGCAGCCCCGGACTAGCGGGGGGGCCGGTTGGAGAGACCCAGTACTTC
CDR3 protein: CASSPGLAGGPVGETQYF

D gene: -
clone size: many
V gene: TRBV11-2
J gene: TRBJ2-7
CDR3 DNA: TGTGCCAGCAGCTTATCGGACGCCGAGCAGTACTTC
CDR3 protein: CASSLSDAEQYF

D gene: -
clone size: few
V gene: TRBV9
J gene: TRBJ2-1
CDR3 DNA: TGTGCCAGCAGCACTGGCGGGGAGTACAATGAGCAGTTCTTC
CDR3 protein: CASSTGGEYNEQFF

D gene: -
clone size: medium-sized
V gene: TRBV18
J gene: TRBJ1-6
CDR3 DNA: TGTGCCAGCTCACGCGACAGGAAAAATTCACCCCTCCACTTT
CDR3 protein: CASSRDRKNSPLHF

D gene: -
clone size: -
V gene: TRBV5-6
J gene: TRBJ1-1
CDR3 DNA: TGTGCCAGCAGCCGGCGGGCCAATGAAGCTTTCTTT
CDR3 protein: CASSRRANEAFF

D gene: -
clone size: few
V gene: TRBV28
J gene: TRBJ2-7
CDR3 DNA: TGTGCCAGCAGCTCCCCCAGGGGGGCTTCCTACGAGCAGTACTTC
CDR3 protein: CASSSPRGASYEQYF

D gene: -
clone size: -
V gene: TRBV18
J gene: TRBJ2-3
CDR3 DNA: TGTGCCAGCTCACCACCCCAGGGGAGCACAGATACGCAGTATTTT
CDR3 protein: CASSPPQGSTDTQYF

D gene: -
clone size: few
V gene: TRBV21-1
J gene: TRBJ2-1
CDR3 DNA: TGTGCCAGCAGCAAATACGGACAACTGAATTCCTACAATGAGCAGTTCTTC
CDR3 protein: CASSKYGQLNSYNEQFF

D gene: -
clone size: -
V gene: TRBV6-2/TRBV6-3
J gene: TRBJ1-1
CDR3 DNA: TGTGCCAGCAGTTACCCTCCCCACACGCTGAACACTGAAGCTTTCTTT
CDR3 protein: CASSYPPHTLNTEAFF

D gene: TRBD1
clone size: -
V gene: TRBV3-1
J gene: TRBJ2-1
CDR3 DNA: TGTGCCAGCAGCTACCAGATCAGGGGGTCGAATGAGCAGTTCTTC
CDR3 protein: CASSYQIRGSNEQFF

D gene: -
clone size: few
V gene: TRBV5-1
J gene: TRBJ2-7
CDR3 DNA: TGCGCCAGCAGCTTAAGGGGGACCCCCTCCTACGAGCAGTACTTC
CDR3 protein: CASSLRGTPSYEQYF

D gene: -
clone size: few
V gene: TRBV11-2
J gene: TRBJ2-6
CDR3 DNA: TGTGCCAGCACGTATGGAGGGGTAGGGGCCAACGTCCTGACTTTC
CDR3 protein: CASTYGGVGANVLTF

D gene: TRBD2
clone size: few
V gene: TRBV30
J gene: TRBJ2-7
CDR3 DNA: TGTGCCTGGAGTTTTCTAGCGGGGTACGAGCAGTACTTC
CDR3 protein: CAWSFLAGYEQYF

D gene: -
clone size: -
V gene: TRBV6-5
J gene: TRBJ2-7
CDR3 DNA: TGTGCCAGCAGCTACGGCATTGGGACAAACTACGAGCAGTACTTC
CDR3 protein: CASSYGIGTNYEQYF

D gene: -
clone size: -
V gene: TRBV30
J gene: TRBJ1-3
CDR3 DNA: TGTGCCTGGAGTCGGGACTCCGGCTCTGGAAACACCATATATTTT
CDR3 protein: CAWSRDSGSGNTIYF

D gene: -
clone size: few
V gene: TRBV10-2
J gene: TRBJ2-5
CDR3 DNA: TGCGCCAGCAGTGAGAACCAAGAGACCCAGTACTTC
CDR3 protein: CASSENQETQYF

D gene: -
clone size: many
V gene: TRBV7-9
J gene: TRBJ1-2
CDR3 DNA: TGTGCCAGCAGCCCTCGGCAGGGATACTATGGCTACACCTTC
CDR3 protein: CASSPRQGYYGYTF

D gene: -
clone size: -
V gene: TRBV12-3/TRBV12-4
J gene: TRBJ2-7
CDR3 DNA: TGTGCCAGCAGTTTATGGCGGCTGCCTGAGCAGTACTTC
CDR3 protein: CASSLWRLPEQYF

D gene: -
clone size: few
V gene: TRBV11-1
J gene: TRBJ2-2
CDR3 DNA: TGTGCCAGCAGCTTAGTCGAGATGGGGCGGTCCAGACCGTTTTTT
CDR3 protein: CASSLVEMGRSRPFF

D gene: TRBD2
clone size: many
V gene: TRBV12-3/TRBV12-4
J gene: TRBJ2-1
CDR3 DNA: TGTGCCAGCAGTACCGGGACTAGCGGGAGGCAAAACTACAATGAGCAGTTCTTC
CDR3 protein: CASSTGTSGRQNYNEQFF

D gene: TRBD1
clone size: many
V gene: TRBV27
J gene: TRBJ2-7
CDR3 DNA: TGTGCCAGCAGTTTATGGACAGGGAAGGGGCTATTCGAGCAGTACTTC
CDR3 protein: CASSLWTGKGLFEQYF

D gene: TRBD2
clone size: -
V gene: TRBV4-2
J gene: TRBJ2-2
CDR3 DNA: TGTGCCAGCACCGAGAGGACTAGCGGGAATTTCGGGGAGCTGTTTTTT
CDR3 protein: CASTERTSGNFGELFF

D gene: TRBD1
clone size: -
V gene: TRBV25-1
J gene: TRBJ1-1
CDR3 DNA: TGTGCCAGCAGTGCTGTGACGAACAGGGGTATGAACACTGAAGCTTTCTTT
CDR3 protein: CASSAVTNRGMNTEAFF

D gene: -
clone size: many
V gene: TRBV12-3/TRBV12-4
J gene: TRBJ2-1
CDR3 DNA: TGTGCCAGCAGTTTTGGGACGGGATTGGGTTTGGTTGAGCAGTTCTTC
CDR3 protein: CASSFGTGLGLVEQFF

D gene: -
clone size: few
V gene: TRBV24-1
J gene: TRBJ2-7
CDR3 DNA: TGTGCCACCAGTCCACGAGTCGGCGAGCAGTACTTC
CDR3 protein: CATSPRVGEQYF

D gene: TRBD1
clone size: many
V gene: TRBV3-1
J gene: TRBJ2-7
CDR3 DNA: TGTGCCAGCAGCCAAGCCCGGACAGGGGCCTACGAGCAGTACTTC
CDR3 protein: CASSQARTGAYEQYF

D gene: -
clone size: few
V gene: TRBV5-4
J gene: TRBJ2-7
CDR3 DNA: TGTGCCAGCAGCTTGGTAGGGGCTAACTACGAGCAGTACTTC
CDR3 protein: CASSLVGANYEQYF

D gene: TRBD2
clone size: few
V gene: TRBV20-1
J gene: TRBJ2-1
CDR3 DNA: TGCAGTGCTAGAAGGTTCGGGACTAGCGGGGCCCTCTACAATGAGCAGTTCTTC
CDR3 protein: CSARRFGTSGALYNEQFF